The 10 T cell receptor beta chains below come from one sample, sequenced in a study of T cell responses to AZD1222 COVID-19 vaccine (TCRdb year 2021). The time point label of this sample denotes: about 28 days (+/-7) after the second vaccine dose. The sample's treatment or condition label is to be understood as: meningococcal conjugate vaccine given as trial control. The library relied on the immunoSEQ multiplex PCR assay. TCRdb's version of the immuneACCESS table is confined to in-frame rearrangements and falls short of the full clone set. An unresolved V gene accounts for under half of the shortfall where checked; the remainder is of unknown origin. Recorded for this sample are 90,000 to 150,000 clones; 75% to 95% of them occurred a single time. 4% to 4.5% of the sample is in the top ten clones. Sample: peripheral blood, taken 28 days after the second dose of the MenACWY control vaccine. These receptors came from an adult who received the MenACWY meningococcal vaccine as a control.

This chain links TRBV28 with TRBJ2-1; 9 bases agree with TRBD1. CDR1 MDHEN and CDR2 SYDVKM come from the germline V gene. This CDR3 comprises 15 residues. Losses at the gene ends were 6 bases for V and 6 bases for J; bases not matched to a gene: 9. DNA of the CDR3: TGTGCCAGCAGAGGGACAGGGATTGTCCCCAATGAGCAGTTCTTC. It codes for CASRGTGIVPNEQFF.

The rearrangement links TRBV7-2 to TRBJ1-1; D might be TRBD1 (5 bases). The CDR3 has 15 residues. Germline V gene lookup returns CDR1 SGHTA and CDR2 FQGNSA. V lost 2 bases and J 7 bases, leaving 17 bases between the germline ends. The CDR3 sequence is CASSLSPLGGIEAFF. The DNA for the CDR3 is TGTGCCAGCAGCTTATCCCCGCTTGGGGGAATTGAAGCTTTCTTT.

The chain uses TRBV6-2 or TRBV6-3 and TRBJ1-1; 11 bases agree with TRBD1. The CDR3 has 16 residues. Germline V gene lookup returns CDR1 MNHEY and CDR2 SVGEGT. V shed 4 bases, J shed 5 bases, and the junction held 9 bases outside the gene matches. Here the CDR3 reads CASSSPAGTGGTEAFF. CDR3 nucleotide sequence: TGTGCCAGCAGTTCCCCCGCCGGGACAGGGGGAACTGAAGCTTTCTTT.

The J gene is TRBJ2-7, the V gene TRBV2, with 7 bases lining up with TRBD1. Germline V gene sequence: CDR1 SNHLY, CDR2 FYNNEI. The CDR3 runs 14 residues. V dropped 6 bases and J dropped 6; count of bases not matched to a gene: 11. CDR3 in amino acids: CASRAGTASSEQYF. The CDR3 nucleotides read TGTGCCAGCAGAGCCGGGACAGCTAGTAGCGAGCAGTACTTC.

This clone was observed a single time. CDR3 region: CASSLEGTGVFYGEQFF. The CDR3 DNA sequence: TGTGCCAGCAGTTTAGAGGGGACAGGGGTTTTTTACGGTGAGCAGTTCTTC. The chain couples TRBV28 to TRBJ2-1; 10 nucleotides agree with TRBD1. The J segment lost 9 bases and the V segment lost 2 bases, leaving 13 bases of the junction unmatched. The germline gives CDR1 MDHEN, CDR2 SYDVKM. The CDR3 totals 17 residues.

The CDR3 sequence is CASSSGQGAWYEQYF. The CDR3 region has the DNA TGTGCCAGCAGTTCGGGACAGGGGGCTTGGTACGAGCAGTACTTC. The genes are TRBV2 and TRBJ2-7; TRBD1 agrees at 12 bases. The CDR3 loop spans 15 amino acids. V dropped 5 bases and J dropped 4; count of bases not matched to a gene: 6. Germline assignment: CDR1 SNHLY and CDR2 FYNNEI. Variable domain in full (rest from reference TRBV2 and TRBJ2-7): EPEVTQTPSHQVTQMGQEVILRCVPISNHLYFYWYRQILGQKVEFLVSFYNNEISEKSEIFDDQFSVERPDGSNFTLKIRSTKLEDSAMYFCASSSGQGAWYEQYFGPGTRLTVT.

This chain links TRBV19 with TRBJ1-1; D may be TRBD1 (6 bases). The ends were cut back, 7 bases at V and 0 bases at J, with 24 bases in the middle. This CDR3 spans 18 amino acids. Per the germline V gene, CDR1 is LNHDA and CDR2 is SQIVND (reference sequence). CDR3 bases: TGTGCCAGTACCCATGGGGGGTGGACAGATTCCATGAACACTGAAGCTTTCTTT. Its protein product is CASTHGGWTDSMNTEAFF.

This clone was observed a single time. The CDR3 region has the DNA TGTGCCAGCAGCGTATCACAGGGGCCCAGCGAAGGCTACACCTTC. As protein: CASSVSQGPSEGYTF. The chain links TRBV7-2 to TRBJ1-2; TRBD1 matches at 7 bases. The CDR3 is 15 residues long. V lost 5 bases to trimming and J lost 8 bases; unmatched junction nucleotides: 14. Germline V gives CDR1 SGHTA, CDR2 FQGNSA.

The chain links TRBV7-2 to TRBJ1-5; 12 bases fit TRBD1. There are 19 residues in the CDR3. CDR1 and CDR2 (germline): SGHTA, FQGNSA. V lost 2 bases and J lost 3; bases outside the gene matches: 11. CDR3 in DNA: TGTGCCAGCAGCTTAAGGGGGACAGGGGGCCTTTTATCCAATCAGCCCCAGCATTTT. This sequence encodes CASSLRGTGGLLSNQPQHF.

The V call is TRBV11-2, the J call TRBJ2-4; D unclear. The ends were cut back, 4 bases at V and 0 bases at J, with 4 bases in the middle. CDR1 is SGHAT, CDR2 FQNNGV, per germline. The CDR3 loop spans 13 amino acids. The CDR3 reads CASSSLAKNIQYF. The CDR3 nucleotides are TGTGCCAGCAGCTCCTTAGCCAAAAACATTCAGTACTTC.